The sequence of this TCR beta chain was determined in a study of tumor-infiltrating lymphocytes in primary liver carcinoma. On the study more broadly: Tumor lesions were T1-T3 N0M0 and spanned about 4 to 11 cm.

Total RNA (around 0.45 ug) served as template for TCR beta cDNA synthesis primed by a constant-region primer. Researchers made the TCR beta libraries by running three nested multiplex PCR rounds with slightly modified ARM-PCR. PCR rounds one and two used TRBV1-TRBV30 forward primers with a C-beta reverse primer for roughly 10 cycles each. A single record per CDR3 protein comes from TCRdb applying MiXCR to the multiplex PCR reads. The sample lists 95,000 to 150,000 distinct CDR3 sequences, approximately 70% occurring once. CDR3 length equals 11 residues. Germline V lookup: CDR1 SEHNR, CDR2 FQNEAQ (reference sequence). Trimming removed 5 bases at V and 10 bases at J, with 12 bases between. Total RNA and DNA came together from roughly 20-30 mg of bulk tissue without cell sorting. Resection treated the patients' primary liver carcinoma. Collection of samples drew on five separate regions of each tumor.

What was sequenced was liver tumor tissue from sampling region 1. The subset denotes: tumor region T1, superior pole. V and J are TRBV7-9 and TRBJ2-7; no clear D gene. The receptor's source is a woman aged 55-69 years with primary liver carcinoma and hepatitis B virus infection. The CDR3 sequence: CASSPPSDQYF. In DNA form, the CDR3 reads TGTGCCAGCAGCCCCCCCTCCGATCAGTACTTC.